The 9 T cell receptor beta chains below were found in one sample sequenced in a study of control samples from healthy donors and cancer patients. Libraries were prepared by immunoSEQ multiplex PCR; TCRdb keeps only in-frame clonotypes and omits some of them. The sample includes more than 65,000 clones, around 84% of them seen just once. Sequencing was carried out using blood. Receptors originate from a man over 45 in good health.

V usage is TRBV7-9 and J usage is TRBJ1-5, with D hard to call. V was pared by 1 base and J by 11 bases, with 12 bases between. The CDR3 has 13 residues. Germline CDR1 SEHNR, CDR2 FQNEAQ (reference sequence). The CDR3 coding sequence is TGTGCCAGCAGCTTAGAAGAAGGGAGAACCCAGCATTTT. Residues: CASSLEEGRTQHF.

The chain employs TRBV7-9 and TRBJ1-6; D is uncertain. This CDR3 comprises 14 residues. The germline gives CDR1 SEHNR, CDR2 FQNEAQ (reference sequence). With 8 bases removed from V and 3 bases from J, the gap between germline ends came to 11 bases. For the CDR3, the DNA is TGTGCCAGCGGAGAAGAGGGCTATAATTCACCCCTCCACTTT. This gives the protein CASGEEGYNSPLHF.

V is TRBV6-4 and J is TRBJ2-2; 7 nucleotides agree with TRBD2. V lost 3 bases, J lost 5 bases, and 3 bases stayed unmatched. Germline V gene data show CDR1 as MRHNA and CDR2 as SNTAGT. The CDR3 is 14 residues long. The CDR3 loop reads CASSDRTSTGELFF. The CDR3 nucleotides are TGTGCCAGCAGTGATAGGACTAGTACCGGGGAGCTGTTTTTT.

The V and J genes are TRBV4-3 and TRBJ2-7, with TRBD2 matching 9 bases. V shed 3 bases and J 1 base; nucleotides not matched to a gene: 4. Per germline, CDR1 LGHNA and CDR2 YSLEER. The CDR3 length is 15 residues. CDR3: CASSHLSGSSYEQYF. CDR3 coding DNA: TGCGCCAGCAGCCACCTTAGCGGGAGTTCCTACGAGCAGTACTTC.

The rearrangement links TRBV30 to TRBJ2-5, with 12 nucleotides matching TRBD2. V gave up 4 bases and J gave up 1 base; unmatched junction bases: 7. Per germline, CDR1 GTSNPN and CDR2 SVGIG (reference sequence). This CDR3 comprises 16 residues. CDR3 coding DNA: TGTGCCTGGATTCCCGGACTAGCGGGGATCCAAGAGACCCAGTACTTC. It codes for CAWIPGLAGIQETQYF.

V is TRBV30 and J is TRBJ2-1; 11 positions match TRBD2. Germline lookup yields CDR1 GTSNPN and CDR2 SVGIG (reference sequence). J was trimmed by 4 bases and V by 0 bases; bases with no gene match: 2. The CDR3 spans 15 residues. The CDR3 DNA sequence: TGTGCCTGGAGTGTACTAGCGGGAGCTTACAATGAGCAGTTCTTC. It codes for CAWSVLAGAYNEQFF.

The chain couples TRBV5-6 to TRBJ1-5; 8 bases align to TRBD1. After removal of 3 bases from V and 6 bases from J, the junction contained 11 bases not matched to a gene. CDR1 SGHDT and CDR2 YYEEEE come from the germline V gene. The CDR3 extends over 16 amino acids. For the CDR3, the DNA is TGTGCCAGCAGCTGGGGGCAGGGGGCTATGAGTCAGCCCCAGCATTTT. This codes for CASSWGQGAMSQPQHF.

This clone was seen more than once but under ten times. The V gene is TRBV18, the J gene TRBJ1-1; maybe TRBD1 (6 bases). The CDR3 runs 16 residues. Trimming left V 0 bases short and J 1 base short, with 12 bases between. CDR1 KGHSH and CDR2 LQKENI come from the germline V gene. The chain's CDR3 is CASSPPIGGGNTEAFF. The CDR3 region has the DNA TGTGCCAGCTCACCACCTATAGGGGGGGGGAACACTGAAGCTTTCTTT.

The V gene is TRBV30, the J gene TRBJ1-5; D might be TRBD1 (5 bases). V gave up 0 bases and J gave up 6 bases, with 15 bases separating them. The CDR3 length is 15 residues. Germline loops: CDR1 GTSNPN, CDR2 SVGIG (reference sequence). The CDR3 loop reads CAWSVRGRAIQPQHF. Here the CDR3 DNA reads TGTGCCTGGAGTGTACGAGGCAGGGCGATTCAGCCCCAGCATTTT.